The next 21 T cell receptor beta chains were all read from a single sample in a study of CD8 T cells in ankylosing spondylitis. The study's findings and limits: Roughly eight highly homologous variants formed a TCR beta motif that appeared characteristic of ankylosing spondylitis blood.

The antigens for these receptors are not known. Each CDR3 protein is one row after TCRdb ran MiXCR on the 5' RACE reads. Of roughly 300,000 distinct CDR3 sequences in the sample, approximately 8.2% are singletons; the top ten hold about 15%. The specimen sequenced was blood, either unsorted or a sorted T cell fraction (not recorded which). These receptor sequences come from a male donor with ankylosing spondylitis.

This clonotype was picked up a small number of times. The gene calls are TRBV27 and TRBJ2-7; no clear D. Looked up from germline, CDR1 is MNHEY and CDR2 is SMNVEV (reference sequence). The CDR3 loop spans 11 amino acids. V was shortened by 2 bases and J by 9 bases, with 8 bases between the two germline ends. The CDR3 sequence: CASSLGEAQYF. In DNA form, the CDR3 reads TGTGCCAGCAGTTTAGGTGAAGCGCAGTACTTC.

This clonotype was counted many times. The genes are TRBV4-3 and TRBJ1-6, with D possibly TRBD1 on 5 matching bases. This CDR3 is built from 17 residues. The germline CDR1 and CDR2 sequences are LGHNA and YSLEER. V was shortened by 0 bases and J by 3 bases, with 12 bases between the two germline ends. The CDR3 spells CASSQEHRPDYNSPLHF. The CDR3, as DNA: TGCGCCAGCAGCCAAGAACACAGGCCCGACTATAATTCACCCCTCCACTTT.

This clonotype occurred many times. The chain is built from TRBV5-1 and TRBJ2-7, with 9 bases aligning to TRBD1. V lost 4 bases, J lost 5 bases, and 7 bases stayed unmatched. The length of the CDR3 is 14 residues. Germline CDR1 and CDR2: SGHRS and YFSETQ. CDR3 region: CASSNDRGINEQYF. The CDR3 nucleotides read TGCGCCAGCAGCAACGACAGGGGGATCAACGAGCAGTACTTC.

This clonotype occurred a few times. The chain links TRBV29-1 to TRBJ1-5; perhaps TRBD1 as D (5 bases). This CDR3 region has 13 residues. Germline-derived CDR1 and CDR2 are SQVTM and ANQGSEA. Deletions cut 3 bases from V and 4 bases from J, with 10 bases between. The CDR3 is CSVDPGGNQPQHF. Written as DNA, the CDR3 is TGCAGCGTTGACCCGGGGGGTAATCAGCCCCAGCATTTT.

This clonotype occurred a few times. V gene TRBV3-1 combines with J gene TRBJ1-4, with D unresolved. The CDR3 is 16 amino acids. Germline V lookup: CDR1 LGHDT, CDR2 YNNKEL (reference sequence). Trimming took 0 bases from V and 7 from J, leaving 15 bases between them. This CDR3 reads CASSQDRAALGEKLFF. The CDR3 coding sequence is TGTGCCAGCAGCCAAGATCGGGCAGCTTTGGGTGAAAAACTGTTTTTT.

This clonotype was counted ten times or more. The rearrangement joins TRBV20-1 to TRBJ2-7, with 8 bases lining up with TRBD2. Germline assignment: CDR1 DFQATT and CDR2 SNEGSKA (reference sequence). V trimming: 0 bases; J trimming: 3 bases; junction bases outside the gene matches: 16. The CDR3 is 18 amino acids. The CDR3 coding sequence is TGCAGTGCTAGAGATAAAGGGATACGGGGGGGGGTCGACTACGAGCAGTACTTC. Protein product: CSARDKGIRGGVDYEQYF.

This clonotype has at least ten counts. The chain joins TRBV7-6 to TRBJ2-5, with D possibly matching TRBD1 (6 bases). The CDR3 is 13 residues long. V was shortened by 3 bases and J by 2 bases, with 7 bases between the two germline ends. Germline V gives CDR1 SGHVS, CDR2 FNYEAQ. CDR3 in amino acids: CASSLGAQETQYF. Written as DNA, the CDR3 is TGTGCCAGCAGCTTGGGGGCTCAAGAGACCCAGTACTTC. Full variable domain (remainder filled in from reference TRBV7-6 and TRBJ2-5): GAGVSQSPRYKVTKRGQDVALRCDPISGHVSLYWYRQALGQGPEFLTYFNYEAQQDKSGLPNDRFSAERPEGSISTLTIQRTEQRDSAMYRCASSLGAQETQYFGPGTRLLVL.

In this sample, this clonotype turned up many times. This rearrangement joins TRBV27 to TRBJ1-6, with 9 positions matching TRBD1. This CDR3 comprises 15 residues. V gave up 4 bases and J gave up 8 bases; unmatched junction bases: 6. Germline V gene lookup returns CDR1 MNHEY and CDR2 SMNVEV (reference sequence). CDR3 sequence (DNA): TGTGCCAGCAGTTCGTGGACAGGGGATGATTCACCCCTCCACTTT. Its translation: CASSSWTGDDSPLHF.

This clonotype appeared many times. The CDR3: CASSSGSDQPQHF. Here the CDR3 DNA reads TGTGCCAGCAGCTCGGGCAGCGATCAGCCCCAGCATTTT. The V gene is TRBV5-5, the J gene TRBJ1-5; D gene unclear. With 3 bases removed from V and 5 bases from J, the gap between germline ends came to 9 bases. Germline CDR1 reads SGHKS; CDR2 reads YYEKEE (reference sequence). The CDR3 consists of 13 residues.

This clonotype has a count of ten or more. V usage is TRBV20-1 and J usage is TRBJ2-1; TRBD1 aligns across 9 bases. CDR3 length equals 18 residues. CDR1 is DFQATT and CDR2 is SNEGSKA in the germline V gene (reference sequence). The V segment lost 2 bases and the J segment 3 bases; nucleotides outside the gene matches: 14. CDR3 amino acids: CSARIPAPGQGYYNEQFF. CDR3 sequence (DNA): TGCAGTGCTAGAATCCCCGCCCCGGGACAGGGATACTACAATGAGCAGTTCTTC.

This rearrangement joins TRBV5-1 to TRBJ2-3; D unresolved. The germline CDR1 and CDR2 sequences are SGHRS and YFSETQ. The CDR3 has 14 residues. Trimming removed 4 bases at V and 2 bases at J, with 11 bases between. The CDR3 DNA reads TGCGCCAGCAGCACGCTTGGAAACACAGATACGCAGTATTTT. Translating it yields CASSTLGNTDTQYF.

The V and J genes are TRBV7-2 and TRBJ1-1; D is possibly TRBD1 (5 bases). The V end lost 1 base, the J end lost 1 base, and 13 bases lay between the germline ends. This CDR3 contains 16 residues. Looked up from germline, CDR1 is SGHTA and CDR2 is FQGNSA. CDR3 in DNA: TGTGCCAGCAGCTTAGTTGTGAGCGGGGGGAACACTGAAGCTTTCTTT. Its translation is CASSLVVSGGNTEAFF.

The J gene is TRBJ2-1, the V gene TRBV28; 8 bases agree with TRBD1. Germline V gene lookup returns CDR1 MDHEN and CDR2 SYDVKM. CDR3 length: 16 residues. Germline trimming cut 6 bases from V and 5 bases from J; bases unmatched to any gene: 12. CDR3 DNA sequence: TGTGCCAGCAGAGACGCCGGGACAGGACTAAACAATGAGCAGTTCTTC. Protein: CASRDAGTGLNNEQFF. Supplemented by reference TRBV28 and TRBJ2-1, the full variable domain reads DVKVTQSSRYLVKRTGEKVFLECVQDMDHENMFWYRQDPGLGLRLIYFSYDVKMKEKGDIPEGYSVSREKKERFSLILESASTNQTSMYLCASRDAGTGLNNEQFFGPGTRLTVL.

This clonotype was detected a few times. This chain joins TRBV27 and TRBJ2-3; 11 positions match TRBD2. Germline CDR1 and CDR2: MNHEY and SMNVEV (reference sequence). This CDR3 comprises 15 residues. With 5 bases clipped from V and 6 bases from J, the junction kept 7 bases outside the gene matches. The CDR3: CASSTPLAGVDTQYF. The CDR3 nucleotides are TGTGCCAGCAGTACACCACTAGCGGGAGTCGATACGCAGTATTTT.

This clonotype was seen at least ten times. The chain employs TRBV12-3 or TRBV12-4 and TRBJ2-4, with D possibly being TRBD1 (6 bases). The germline V and J ends were trimmed by 6 bases and 7 bases, with 16 bases remaining between them. The CDR3 totals 14 residues. CDR3 DNA: TGTGCCAGCAGAAAAACCAGGGGTCTGAACATTCAGTACTTC. Translation gives CASRKTRGLNIQYF.

This clonotype has a handful of counts. V and J are TRBV12-3 or TRBV12-4 and TRBJ2-1, with TRBD1 matching over 10 bases. Trimming at V came to 3 bases and at J to 6 bases, leaving 2 bases not matched to a gene. The CDR3 sequence is 14 residues long. DNA of the CDR3: TGTGCCAGCAGTTTCTGGACAGGGGGCAATGAGCAGTTCTTC. This encodes CASSFWTGGNEQFF.

This clonotype has a count of ten or more. The DNA of the CDR3 is TGTGCCAGCAGCTTAGGGGGGCGAATCGGGGAGCTGTTTTTT. Encoded protein: CASSLGGRIGELFF. The rearrangement joins TRBV7-2 to TRBJ2-2, with D possibly matching TRBD1 (6 bases). The CDR3 loop spans 14 amino acids. Germline V lookup: CDR1 SGHTA, CDR2 FQGNSA. Trimming stripped 1 base from V and 7 bases from J, with 10 bases between.

This rearrangement joins TRBV3-1 to TRBJ1-5; D is unclear. Germline V gene lookup returns CDR1 LGHDT and CDR2 YNNKEL (reference sequence). V lost 0 bases, J lost 8 bases, and 11 bases lay in between. There are 14 residues in the CDR3. CDR3 DNA: TGTGCCAGCAGCCAAGATCTTGCGGGTAAGCCCCAGCATTTT. This translates into CASSQDLAGKPQHF.

Ten or more counts support this clonotype. CDR3 region: CASSLDSAETDTQYF. The CDR3 DNA follows: TGCGCCAGCAGCTTGGATTCGGCCGAAACGGATACGCAGTATTTT. This chain uses TRBV5-1 with TRBJ2-3, with D unclear. The V gene's germline CDR1 is SGHRS and CDR2 YFSETQ. V was clipped by 0 bases and J by 6 bases, with 14 bases between them. This CDR3 spans 15 amino acids.

The J gene is TRBJ2-3, the V gene TRBV7-3; 9 bases fit TRBD2. Germline loops: CDR1 SGHTA, CDR2 FQGTGA. The trim removed 5 bases at V and 6 bases at J, leaving 6 bases unmatched. CDR3 length: 14 amino acids. CDR3 sequence: CASSLRTSADTQYF. DNA for the CDR3: TGTGCCAGCAGCCTTCGGACTAGCGCCGATACGCAGTATTTT.

The genes are TRBV4-2 and TRBJ1-1; D is uncertain. There are 14 residues in the CDR3. In germline, CDR1 is LGHNA, CDR2 YNFKEQ. V dropped 5 bases and J dropped 1 base, with 11 bases sitting between them. For the CDR3, the DNA is TGTGCCAGCAGCTCCCGTCGGGGGAACACTGAAGCTTTCTTT. Its protein is CASSSRRGNTEAFF.